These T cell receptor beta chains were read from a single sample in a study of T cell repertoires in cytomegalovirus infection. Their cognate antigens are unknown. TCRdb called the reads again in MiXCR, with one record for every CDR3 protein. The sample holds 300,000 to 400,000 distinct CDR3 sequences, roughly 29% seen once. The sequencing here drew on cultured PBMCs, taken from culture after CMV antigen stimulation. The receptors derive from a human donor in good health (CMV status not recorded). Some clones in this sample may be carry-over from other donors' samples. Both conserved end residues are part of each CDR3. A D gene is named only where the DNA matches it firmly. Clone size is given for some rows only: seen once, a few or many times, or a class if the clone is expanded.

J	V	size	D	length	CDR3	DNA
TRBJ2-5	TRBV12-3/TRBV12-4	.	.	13	CASSLNQRETQYF	TGTGCCAGCAGTTTAAACCAAAGGGAGACCCAGTACTTC
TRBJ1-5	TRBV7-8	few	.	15	CASSREGYSNQPQHF	TGTGCCAGCAGCCGGGAGGGATATAGCAATCAGCCCCAGCATTTT
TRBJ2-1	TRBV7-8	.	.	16	CASSSGWGSSYNEQFF	TGTGCCAGCAGCTCTGGTTGGGGGAGCTCCTACAATGAGCAGTTCTTC
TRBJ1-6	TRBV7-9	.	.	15	CASRGGDSYNSPLHF	TGTGCCAGCAGAGGAGGGGATTCCTATAATTCACCCCTCCACTTT
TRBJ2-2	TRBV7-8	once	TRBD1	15	CASSPPGTVTGELFF	TGTGCCAGCAGCCCCCCCGGGACAGTGACCGGGGAGCTGTTTTTT
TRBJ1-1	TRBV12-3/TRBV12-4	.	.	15	CASTPRGYKNTEAFF	TGTGCCAGCACCCCAAGGGGGTACAAGAACACTGAAGCTTTCTTT
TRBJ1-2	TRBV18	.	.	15	CASSPLEEANYGYTF	TGTGCCAGCTCACCACTTGAGGAAGCTAACTATGGCTACACCTTC
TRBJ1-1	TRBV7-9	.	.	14	CASRPEGANTEAFF	TGTGCCAGCAGACCTGAAGGGGCGAACACTGAAGCTTTCTTT
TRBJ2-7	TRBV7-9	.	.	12	CASRDKAYEQYF	TGTGCCAGCAGGGACAAAGCCTACGAGCAGTACTTC
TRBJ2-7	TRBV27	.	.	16	CASSLRQDSTPYEQYF	TGTGCCAGCAGTTTACGGCAGGACTCAACCCCGTACGAGCAGTACTTC
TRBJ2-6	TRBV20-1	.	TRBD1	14	CSAGDRAGANVLTF	TGCAGTGCTGGGGACAGGGCTGGGGCCAACGTCCTGACTTTC
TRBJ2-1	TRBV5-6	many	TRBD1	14	CASSRTGGSYEQFF	TGTGCCAGCAGCAGAACAGGGGGCTCCTATGAGCAGTTCTTC
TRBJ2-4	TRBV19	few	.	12	CASSIGGTRQYF	TGTGCCAGTAGTATAGGCGGGACGCGTCAGTACTTC
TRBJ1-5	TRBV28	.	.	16	CASSLRRSLSNQPQHF	TGTGCCAGCAGTTTGAGGAGATCCTTGAGCAATCAGCCCCAGCATTTT
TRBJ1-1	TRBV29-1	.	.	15	CSLLNPVGAHTEAFF	TGCAGCCTCCTCAACCCGGTAGGGGCACACACTGAAGCTTTCTTT
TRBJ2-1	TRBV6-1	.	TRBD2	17	CASSEALGLAGGSEVFF	TGTGCCAGCAGTGAAGCGCTTGGTCTAGCGGGGGGCTCGGAAGTGTTCTTC
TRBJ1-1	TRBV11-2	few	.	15	CATRDYRGDSTEAFF	TGTGCCACCAGGGACTACCGGGGGGATTCGACTGAAGCTTTCTTT